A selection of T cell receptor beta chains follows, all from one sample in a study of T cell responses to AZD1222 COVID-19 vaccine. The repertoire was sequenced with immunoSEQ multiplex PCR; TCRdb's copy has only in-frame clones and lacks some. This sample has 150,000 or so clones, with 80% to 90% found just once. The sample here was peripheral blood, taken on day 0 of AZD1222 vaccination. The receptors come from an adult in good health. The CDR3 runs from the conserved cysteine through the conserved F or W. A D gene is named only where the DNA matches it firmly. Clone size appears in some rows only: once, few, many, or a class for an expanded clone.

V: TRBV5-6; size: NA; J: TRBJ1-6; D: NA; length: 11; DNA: TGTGCCAGCAGCTCAGGCTCACCCCTCCACTTT; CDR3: CASSSGSPLHF
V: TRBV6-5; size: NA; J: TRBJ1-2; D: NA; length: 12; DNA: TGTGCCAGCAGGGCGGCAGTCTATGGCTACACCTTC; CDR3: CASRAAVYGYTF
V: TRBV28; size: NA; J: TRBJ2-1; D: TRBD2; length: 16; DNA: TGTGCCAGCAGCCAGACTAGCGGGAGATGGGACAATGAGCAGTTCTTC; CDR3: CASSQTSGRWDNEQFF
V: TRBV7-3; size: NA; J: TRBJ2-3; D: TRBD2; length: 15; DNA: TGTGCCAGCAGCCGCAGCGGGACTAGCACAGATACGCAGTATTTT; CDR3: CASSRSGTSTDTQYF
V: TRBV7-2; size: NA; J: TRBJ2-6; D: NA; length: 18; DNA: TGTGCCAGCAGCTTAGAACCACTGGCGGGCTCTGGGGCCAACGTCCTGACTTTC; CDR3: CASSLEPLAGSGANVLTF
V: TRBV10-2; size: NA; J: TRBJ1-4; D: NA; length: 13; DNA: TGCGCCAGCAGCCCGGGAACTAATGAAAAACTGTTTTTT; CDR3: CASSPGTNEKLFF
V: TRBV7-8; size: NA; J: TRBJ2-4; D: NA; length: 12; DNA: TGTGCCAGCAGCTTCGGGGCCGCCATTCAGTACTTC; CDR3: CASSFGAAIQYF
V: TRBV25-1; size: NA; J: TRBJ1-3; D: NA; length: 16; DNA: TGTGCCAGCAGTGATGGGGGGCGTGGCTCTGGAAACACCATATATTTT; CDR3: CASSDGGRGSGNTIYF
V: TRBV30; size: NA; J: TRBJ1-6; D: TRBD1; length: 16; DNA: TGTGCCTGGAGTGTTCACAGGGGATCCTATAATTCACCCCTCCACTTT; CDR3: CAWSVHRGSYNSPLHF
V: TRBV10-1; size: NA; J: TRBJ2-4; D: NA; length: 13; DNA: TGCGCCAGCAGTGAGTCGGGGAAAAACATTCAGTACTTC; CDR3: CASSESGKNIQYF
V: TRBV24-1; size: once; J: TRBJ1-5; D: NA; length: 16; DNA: TGTGCCACCAGTGACCCGGGCAGGGGACGGAATCAGCCCCAGCATTTT; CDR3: CATSDPGRGRNQPQHF